The present T cell receptor beta chain was sequenced within a study of vaccination and CD4 T cells after COVID-19. Study at large: Comprising six males and four females, the convalescent participants counted two Hispanic individuals among them.

Treatment given: approximately 9-day PBMC culture with coronavirus spike peptide pools or control peptides (ViraFEST assay). Gathering of the CD4+ T cells, from the unexposed donor, took place before the COVID-19 pandemic (2011-2018). Antigen-specific T cell expansion with peptide pools preceded TCR sequencing in the ViraFEST approach. Half of the medium was exchanged for fresh IL-2 medium, first on day 3 and then on day 7. In the case of this clonotype: Its antigen remains unknown.

The Oncomine TCR Beta short-read assay was applied to DNA of cultured CD4+ T cells. In TCRdb, the PCR reads were re-called with MiXCR into one record per CDR3 protein. The repertoire holds several thousand distinct CDR3 sequences, with approximately 45% as singletons. Germline V gene lookup returns CDR1 SGHAT and CDR2 FQNNGV. The V end lost 2 bases, the J end lost 7 bases, and 11 bases lay between the germline ends. The CDR3 covers 14 residues. This chain connects TRBV11-2 to TRBJ2-2, with D maybe TRBD1 (5 bases). The source material was CD4+ T cells from blood, cultured in vitro. The TCR comes from a human donor in good health. The CDR3 region has the DNA TGTGCCAGCAGCTTAACCGCGCAGGGCGGGGAGCTGTTTTTT. Translated: CASSLTAQGGELFF.